This T cell receptor (beta chain) comes out of a study of identical twins. Trimming pared 3 bases from V and 2 bases from J, leaving 12 bases between. CDR1 is SGHRS and CDR2 is YFSETQ in the germline V gene. This CDR3 region has 14 residues. This clonotype came up a few times. In TCRdb, the 5' RACE reads were re-called with MiXCR into one record per CDR3 protein. The sample comprises about 250,000 distinct CDR3 sequences, over 12% of which are singletons, and under 9.5% rests with the top ten. Sequences were obtained from memory (CD45RO+) T cells sorted from blood. This TCR came from a woman younger than 35 in good health. The genes are TRBV5-1 and TRBJ2-7; maybe TRBD2 (6 bases). CDR3 residues: CASSSTAGTYEQYF. The CDR3 region has the DNA TGCGCCAGCAGCTCCACCGCGGGGACCTACGAGCAGTACTTC.